A single sample gave rise to the 23 T cell receptor beta chains below, sequenced in a study of shared clonotypes between healthy human individuals. Naive CD8 populations comprised CD45RO-negative cells positively selected for CCR7, excluding terminally differentiated effector memory CD45RA+ cells. Data came from immunoSEQ multiplex PCR; TCRdb stores just in-frame clones and leaves some out. The table records millions of clones, about 95% of them present only once. The source material was naive CD8+ T cells sorted from blood. Receptor source: a man between 18 and 29 years old in good health.

This chain connects TRBV7-2 to TRBJ2-1; the match to TRBD2 covers 9 bases. This CDR3 is built from 16 residues. V was clipped by 5 bases and J by 2 bases; unmatched bases: 7. CDR1 is SGHTA and CDR2 is FQGNSA in the germline V gene. CDR3 bases: TGTGCCAGCAGCCGAGATAGCGGGAGCGCCTACAATGAGCAGTTCTTC. This sequence encodes CASSRDSGSAYNEQFF.

The chain employs TRBV13 and TRBJ2-5; 12 bases match TRBD2. V shed 5 bases, J shed 3 bases, and the junction held 7 bases outside the gene matches. The CDR3 covers 16 residues. CDR1 is PRHDT, CDR2 FYEKMQ, per germline (reference sequence). The CDR3 DNA follows: TGTGCCAGCAGCCCCACTAGCGGGAGGACCAAAGAGACCCAGTACTTC. Protein: CASSPTSGRTKETQYF.

On this clone: Other nucleotide sequences in the sample specify the same CDR3. This chain joins TRBV10-2 and TRBJ2-7; D call uncertain. V gave up 0 bases and J gave up 4 bases, with 4 bases separating them. Germline-derived CDR1 and CDR2 are WSHSY and SAAADI. The CDR3 is made up of 12 amino acids. CDR3 in amino acids: CASSESGYEQYF. CDR3 in DNA: TGCGCCAGCAGTGAGTCAGGTTACGAGCAGTACTTC.

Comment on this clone: Other DNA sequences from this sample encode an identical CDR3 as well. The genes are TRBV5-4 and TRBJ1-3; D gene uncertain. Germline-derived CDR1 and CDR2 are SGHNT and YYREEE (reference sequence). Trimming took off 1 base at V and 4 bases at J, with 6 bases between the two ends. This CDR3 is built from 13 residues. CDR3 nucleotide sequence: TGTGCCAGCAGCTTGTTCGGGGGAAACACCATATATTTT. Amino acid sequence: CASSLFGGNTIYF.

The rearrangement uses TRBV6-5 and TRBJ1-5; no clear D. The ends were cut back, 6 bases at V and 4 bases at J, with 4 bases in the middle. Germline V gene lookup returns CDR1 MNHEY and CDR2 SVGAGI. The CDR3 totals 11 residues. Written as DNA, the CDR3 is TGTGCCAGCAGCCCTAATCAGCCCCAGCATTTT. This codes for CASSPNQPQHF.

The chain is built from TRBV7-9 and TRBJ2-1; D is unresolved. The CDR3 runs 15 residues. From germline, CDR1 is SEHNR and CDR2 FQNEAQ (reference sequence). Trimming removed 5 bases from V and 4 bases from J, with 15 bases in between. The CDR3 DNA reads TGTGCCAGCAGCCCGCGGACGGCCCCTTACAATGAGCAGTTCTTC. The encoded protein is CASSPRTAPYNEQFF.

V gene TRBV4-1 combines with J gene TRBJ2-1, with TRBD2 identical over 14 bases. J lost 7 bases, V lost 0 bases, and 5 bases had no gene match. CDR1 and CDR2 (germline): MGHRA, YSYEKL. CDR3 length equals 17 residues. The CDR3 DNA sequence: TGCGCCAGCAGCCAAGATGAGGGGACTAGCGGGAGAAATGAGCAGTTCTTC. Its protein is CASSQDEGTSGRNEQFF.

Regarding this clone: Other DNA variants within this sample encode the same CDR3. V gene TRBV9 combines with J gene TRBJ1-1, with a weak D call TRBD1 (5 bases). Per the germline V gene, CDR1 is SGDLS and CDR2 is YYNGEE. CDR3 size: 13 residues. The ends were cut back, 0 bases at V and 5 bases at J, with 8 bases in the middle. As DNA, the CDR3 is TGTGCCAGCAGCGTAGGACAGACAACTGAAGCTTTCTTT. Translated: CASSVGQTTEAFF.

The chain carries TRBV6-5 and TRBJ2-7; D not certain. The CDR3 covers 11 residues. Germline assignment: CDR1 MNHEY and CDR2 SVGAGI. Trimming took off 8 bases at V and 2 bases at J, with 7 bases between the two ends. CDR3 in amino acids: CASSDPYEQYF. CDR3 bases: TGTGCCAGCTCAGATCCCTACGAGCAGTACTTC.

This clone was recorded only once. This specimen includes other DNA sequences encoding the same CDR3. This chain joins TRBV7-9 and TRBJ2-1, with D possibly being TRBD2 (7 bases). V lost 3 bases to trimming and J lost 5 bases, with 11 bases between them. CDR1 SEHNR and CDR2 FQNEAQ come from the germline V gene (reference sequence). The CDR3 has 14 amino acids. This CDR3 is CASSLVGGDNEQFF. As DNA, the CDR3 is TGTGCCAGCAGCTTGGTAGGGGGGGACAATGAGCAGTTCTTC.

CDR3 region: CASSLGYGSYNSPLHF. In DNA, the CDR3 is TGTGCCAGCAGCTTAGGGTATGGCTCCTATAATTCACCCCTCCACTTT. The V and J genes are TRBV7-2 and TRBJ1-6; D is ambiguous. The CDR3 covers 16 residues. Per the germline V gene, CDR1 is SGHTA and CDR2 is FQGNSA. Trimming stripped 1 base from V and 0 bases from J, with 7 bases between.

The V and J genes are TRBV19 and TRBJ2-7, with 7 bases lining up with TRBD2. This CDR3 is built from 15 residues. In germline, CDR1 is LNHDA, CDR2 SQIVND (reference sequence). The V gene end was trimmed by 5 bases and the J gene end by 2 bases; junction bases not matched to a gene: 9. CDR3 nucleotide sequence: TGTGCCAGTAGTTCGGCTAGCGGAGGAACCTACGAGCAGTACTTC. This gives the protein CASSSASGGTYEQYF. The full variable domain, completed using reference TRBV19 and TRBJ2-7, is DGGITQSPKYLFRKEGQNVTLSCEQNLNHDAMYWYRQDPGQGLRLIYYSQIVNDFQKGDIAEGYSVSREKKESFPLTVTSAQKNPTAFYLCASSSASGGTYEQYFGPGTRLTVT.

This chain connects TRBV28 to TRBJ2-5; D uncertain. V lost 5 bases to trimming and J lost 1 base, with 8 bases between them. This CDR3 spans 13 amino acids. CDR1 and CDR2 (germline): MDHEN, SYDVKM. The CDR3 reads CASSVGIQETQYF. CDR3 sequence (DNA): TGTGCCAGCAGTGTAGGGATCCAAGAGACCCAGTACTTC.

Notes on this clone: The same CDR3 also results from other DNA sequences found in this sample. The chain links TRBV7-9 to TRBJ2-7; D perhaps matches TRBD2 (5 bases). The CDR3 totals 12 residues. Trimming removed 5 bases at V and 3 bases at J, with 8 bases between. Germline V gene data show CDR1 as SEHNR and CDR2 as FQNEAQ (reference sequence). In DNA form, the CDR3 reads TGTGCCAGCAGCCCCGGGATCTACGAGCAGTACTTC. Translating it yields CASSPGIYEQYF.

V is TRBV5-6 and J is TRBJ2-7; D might be TRBD2 (5 bases). V lost 0 bases and J 6 bases, leaving 7 bases between the germline ends. CDR1 is SGHDT, CDR2 YYEEEE, per germline. The CDR3 sequence is 12 residues long. CDR3 loop: CASSLAGIEQYF. Written as DNA, the CDR3 is TGTGCCAGCAGCTTGGCCGGGATCGAGCAGTACTTC.

V gene TRBV14 combines with J gene TRBJ2-7, with 12 bases fitting TRBD2. The germline CDR1 and CDR2 sequences are SGHDN and FVKESK. This CDR3 comprises 19 residues. Unmatched junction bases numbered 18, after V lost 5 bases and J lost 4 bases. CDR3 sequence (DNA): TGTGCCAGCAGCACCGGTCTAGCGGGAGGGCCCCGTTTGCTATACGAGCAGTACTTC. Its protein is CASSTGLAGGPRLLYEQYF.

This sequence joins TRBV7-9 and TRBJ2-7, with TRBD1 as a possible D gene (6 bases). Trimming stripped 4 bases from V and 2 bases from J, with 12 bases between. Germline assignment: CDR1 SEHNR and CDR2 FQNEAQ (reference sequence). The CDR3 has 14 amino acids. This CDR3 reads CASSSTDRPYEQYF. The CDR3 region has the DNA TGTGCCAGCAGCTCCACCGACAGGCCCTACGAGCAGTACTTC. Using reference TRBV7-9 and TRBJ2-7 for the parts outside the CDR3, the full variable domain is DTGVSQNPRHKITKRGQNVTFRCDPISEHNRLYWYRQTLGQGPEFLTYFQNEAQLEKSRLLSDRFSAERPKGSFSTLEIQRTEQGDSAMYLCASSSTDRPYEQYFGPGTRLTVT.

The J gene is TRBJ2-7, the V gene TRBV13; no firm D call. This CDR3 comprises 15 residues. Trimming removed 3 bases at V and 3 bases at J, with 15 bases between. CDR1 is PRHDT and CDR2 is FYEKMQ in the germline V gene (reference sequence). The CDR3 nucleotides read TGTGCCAGCAGCTTTAATGGGAAGGGTGACTACGAGCAGTACTTC. Translated: CASSFNGKGDYEQYF.

J is TRBJ2-7 and V is TRBV13; D is unresolved. V gave up 2 bases and J gave up 5 bases, with 7 bases separating them. CDR3 size: 12 residues. In germline, CDR1 is PRHDT, CDR2 FYEKMQ (reference sequence). In DNA, the CDR3 is TGTGCCAGCAGCTTATCCCCCCACGAGCAGTACTTC. Encoded protein: CASSLSPHEQYF.

The chain recombines TRBV15 with TRBJ2-2, with TRBD2 matching over 8 bases. Germline assignment: CDR1 LNHNV and CDR2 YYDKDF (reference sequence). V trimming: 5 bases; J trimming: 1 base; junction bases outside the gene matches: 9. This CDR3 comprises 17 residues. CDR3 residues: CATSHADGRENTGELFF. Here the CDR3 DNA reads TGTGCCACCAGCCACGCCGACGGGAGGGAGAACACCGGGGAGCTGTTTTTT. Full variable domain (outside the CDR3, taken from reference TRBV15 and TRBJ2-2): DAMVIQNPRYQVTQFGKPVTLSCSQTLNHNVMYWYQQKSSQAPKLLFHYYDKDFNNEADTPDNFQSRRPNTSFCFLDIRSPGLGDTAMYLCATSHADGRENTGELFFGEGSRLTVL.

In regard to this clone: Other DNA sequences in the sample encode the same CDR3. V and J are TRBV7-6 and TRBJ2-7, with TRBD1 matching over 8 bases. V lost 4 bases and J lost 4; bases outside the gene matches: 6. Germline V CDR1 and CDR2: SGHVS, FNYEAQ. The CDR3 spans 14 residues. The CDR3 reads CASSSGQGGYEQYF. The CDR3 DNA sequence: TGTGCCAGCAGCTCCGGACAGGGTGGATACGAGCAGTACTTC.

The chain joins TRBV6-6 to TRBJ2-3; D call uncertain. Germline CDR1 and CDR2: MNHNY and SVGAGI (reference sequence). V was cut by 3 bases and J by 4 bases, with 5 bases left in between. The CDR3 consists of 12 residues. CDR3 nucleotide sequence: TGTGCCAGCAGTTATCTGGCAGATACGCAGTATTTT. Protein product: CASSYLADTQYF.

This sequence joins TRBV6-5 and TRBJ1-1; 7 positions match TRBD1. Germline lookup yields CDR1 MNHEY and CDR2 SVGAGI. The J segment lost 1 base and the V segment lost 2 bases, leaving 4 bases of the junction unmatched. This CDR3 has 15 residues. CDR3 nucleotides: TGTGCCAGCAGTTACGGGGGGACAGAGAACACTGAAGCTTTCTTT. Its translation is CASSYGGTENTEAFF.